The 21 T cell receptor beta chains listed next were all sequenced from one sample in a study of blood T cell repertoires in COVID-19. Profiled with immunoSEQ multiplex PCR; TCRdb holds only in-frame clones, not every one. The table has roughly 280,000 clones, roughly 91% seen once. The source material was PBMCs or T cells enriched from blood (not recorded which). The source of these receptors is a woman aged 60 to 75 who had recovered from COVID-19.

The chain is built from TRBV6-5 and TRBJ2-7, with 10 bases matching TRBD1. The CDR3 is 14 residues long. Germline values: CDR1 MNHEY, CDR2 SVGAGI. The trim removed 8 bases at V and 3 bases at J, leaving 7 bases unmatched. The CDR3 spells CASGRRDRGYEQYF. The DNA of the CDR3 is TGTGCCAGCGGACGCCGGGACAGGGGCTACGAGCAGTACTTC.

The J gene is TRBJ1-5, the V gene TRBV9, with D tentatively TRBD1 (5 bases). This CDR3 is 15 amino acids long. V lost 4 bases and J 3 bases, leaving 14 bases between the germline ends. Germline CDR1 SGDLS, CDR2 YYNGEE. The CDR3: CASSPSGQPNQPQHF. CDR3 sequence (DNA): TGTGCCAGCAGCCCCTCAGGGCAGCCCAATCAGCCCCAGCATTTT.

This chain joins TRBV9 and TRBJ2-3; 9 bases agree with TRBD2. V lost 4 bases, J lost 5 bases, and 11 bases stayed unmatched. The CDR3 has 16 residues. Germline CDR1 is SGDLS and CDR2 is YYNGEE. The CDR3 loop is CASSINSGGNGDTQYF. The CDR3 DNA reads as TGTGCCAGCAGCATAAATAGCGGGGGCAACGGAGATACGCAGTATTTT.

The chain has TRBV7-8 and TRBJ1-5; weak D call: TRBD1 (6 bases). CDR3 size: 15 residues. CDR1 and CDR2 (germline): SGHVS, FQNEAQ. V lost 3 bases, J lost 6 bases, and 15 bases lay in between. The chain's CDR3 is CASSFSGGGGQPQHF. CDR3 DNA sequence: TGTGCCAGCAGCTTTTCTGGGGGCGGGGGTCAGCCCCAGCATTTT.

The V gene is TRBV12-3 or TRBV12-4, the J gene TRBJ1-1; D gene unclear. Trimming pared 8 bases from V and 3 bases from J, leaving 13 bases between. This CDR3 is 13 amino acids long. The CDR3 bases are TGTGCCAGCCGCACTGTTCCCTACACTGAAGCTTTCTTT. This codes for CASRTVPYTEAFF.

About this clone: Additional DNA sequences in this sample encode the identical CDR3. CDR3 sequence reads: CASSLGASYGYTF. As DNA, the CDR3 is TGCGCCAGCAGCTTGGGGGCTTCCTATGGCTACACCTTC. The genes are TRBV5-1 and TRBJ1-2; no clear D gene. Looked up from germline, CDR1 is SGHRS and CDR2 is YFSETQ. The V gene lost 0 bases and the J gene lost 4 bases, with 7 bases spanning the gap. This CDR3 region has 13 residues. Full variable domain (remainder filled in from reference TRBV5-1 and TRBJ1-2): KAGVTQTPRYLIKTRGQQVTLSCSPISGHRSVSWYQQTPGQGLQFLFEYFSETQRNKGNFPGRFSGRQFSNSRSEMNVSTLELGDSALYLCASSLGASYGYTFGSGTRLTVV.

The rearrangement joins TRBV4-1 to TRBJ1-1; tentatively, D is TRBD1 (5 bases). The CDR3 runs to 14 residues. Per germline, CDR1 MGHRA and CDR2 YSYEKL. The V and J ends lost 4 bases and 2 bases respectively, with 11 bases between them. The CDR3: CASSLLGGNTEAFF. For the CDR3, the DNA is TGCGCCAGCAGCCTATTGGGGGGTAACACTGAAGCTTTCTTT.

The chain is built from TRBV18 and TRBJ1-1; D unresolved. Germline CDR1 is KGHSH and CDR2 is LQKENI. Trimming took 4 bases from V and 4 from J, leaving 13 bases between them. The CDR3 spans 14 residues. CDR3 in amino acids: CASSQRAQVTEAFF. CDR3 coding DNA: TGTGCCAGCTCACAACGAGCCCAGGTCACTGAAGCTTTCTTT.

The chain is built from TRBV11-3 and TRBJ2-5, with D possibly TRBD1 on 6 matching bases. This CDR3 is 17 amino acids long. Trimming shortened V by 0 bases and J by 2 bases, and 16 bases separated the two germline ends. Germline V CDR1 and CDR2: SGHNT, YENEEA. The CDR3 here is CASSLDLGTSIQETQYF. Written as DNA, the CDR3 is TGTGCCAGCAGCTTAGATTTAGGGACAAGCATACAAGAGACCCAGTACTTC.

The chain is built from TRBV6-5 and TRBJ2-7; weak D call: TRBD1 (6 bases). Trimming pared 7 bases from V and 1 base from J, leaving 14 bases between. CDR3 length equals 14 residues. Germline CDR1 is MNHEY and CDR2 is SVGAGI. CDR3 loop: CASNQRDTSYEQYF. CDR3 bases: TGTGCCAGCAATCAACGGGACACGTCCTACGAGCAGTACTTC.

The chain is built from TRBV5-1 and TRBJ2-2; 11 nucleotides align to TRBD2. This CDR3 region has 16 residues. Germline-derived CDR1 and CDR2 are SGHRS and YFSETQ. After removal of 0 bases from V and 5 bases from J, the junction contained 3 bases not matched to a gene. The CDR3 nucleotides read TGCGCCAGCAGCTTGGATGGACTAGCGGGTACCGGGGAGCTGTTTTTT. Translation: CASSLDGLAGTGELFF.

V and J are TRBV5-1 and TRBJ2-1; TRBD2 agrees at 11 bases. Trimming took 4 bases from V and 6 from J; bases not matched to a gene: 9. Germline values: CDR1 SGHRS, CDR2 YFSETQ. This CDR3 is 16 amino acids long. The CDR3 region is CASSRISSGGANEQFF. CDR3 in DNA: TGCGCCAGCAGCCGCATTAGTAGCGGGGGGGCCAATGAGCAGTTCTTC.

This rearrangement joins TRBV5-1 to TRBJ1-6; tentative D call: TRBD1 (5 bases). Germline-derived CDR1 and CDR2 are SGHRS and YFSETQ. The CDR3 runs to 17 residues. Trimming pared 4 bases from V and 8 bases from J, leaving 22 bases between. The DNA of the CDR3 is TGCGCCAGCAGCAAACGGATACAGGAAGAAGACTATTCACCCCTCCACTTT. It is translated as CASSKRIQEEDYSPLHF.

The J gene is TRBJ2-7, the V gene TRBV28; 9 bases match TRBD2. Germline V gives CDR1 MDHEN, CDR2 SYDVKM. The CDR3 has 16 amino acids. V lost 10 bases and J lost 0; bases outside the gene matches: 13. The CDR3 nucleotides read TGTGCCACCAAAAGGACAGGTAGCGGGAGCTCCTACGAGCAGTACTTC. This sequence encodes CATKRTGSGSSYEQYF.

V gene TRBV6-2 or TRBV6-3 combines with J gene TRBJ1-1; D gene ambiguous. Germline CDR1 and CDR2: MNHEY and SVGEGT. V dropped 5 bases and J dropped 6 bases, with 25 bases sitting between them. The CDR3 length is 17 residues. CDR3 in amino acids: CASSPRGLTVKGSEAFF. In nucleotides, the CDR3 is TGTGCCAGCAGTCCCCGGGGATTAACGGTTAAGGGCTCTGAAGCTTTCTTT.

This chain links TRBV7-2 with TRBJ1-2, with 7 bases fitting TRBD1. The CDR3 is 15 amino acids. V shed 4 bases and J 0 bases; nucleotides not matched to a gene: 5. Germline values: CDR1 SGHTA, CDR2 FQGNSA. CDR3 DNA sequence: TGTGCCAGCAGCTGGACAGGCCCCGCTAACTATGGCTACACCTTC. Its protein product is CASSWTGPANYGYTF.

The genes are TRBV7-3 and TRBJ2-2; 7 bases map to TRBD1. The CDR3 contains 15 residues. The germline gives CDR1 SGHTA, CDR2 FQGTGA. Trimming removed 5 bases from V and 1 base from J; junction bases left unmatched: 4. Here the CDR3 DNA reads TGTGCCAGCAGCCATGGACAGGAGAACACCGGGGAGCTGTTTTTT. Residues: CASSHGQENTGELFF.

This clone was detected only once. This sequence joins TRBV9 and TRBJ2-5; D is uncertain. The CDR3 totals 16 residues. Germline CDR1 reads SGDLS; CDR2 reads YYNGEE. Trimming pared 0 bases from V and 3 bases from J, leaving 15 bases between. The CDR3 DNA reads as TGTGCCAGCAGCGTAGGTCATGGTGGCTTGAAAGAGACCCAGTACTTC. It translates to CASSVGHGGLKETQYF.

V gene TRBV6-5 combines with J gene TRBJ1-2; D unresolved. Germline CDR1 and CDR2: MNHEY and SVGAGI. The V end was cut by 0 bases, the J end by 7 bases, with 9 bases between. The CDR3 length is 13 residues. The CDR3, as DNA: TGTGCCAGCAGTTACTCGAGGGTCTCTGGCTACACCTTC. Protein product: CASSYSRVSGYTF.

The rearrangement links TRBV11-2 to TRBJ1-3, with D possibly being TRBD1 (5 bases). CDR3 length: 15 amino acids. V lost 5 bases, J lost 0 bases, and 11 bases lay in between. CDR1 SGHAT and CDR2 FQNNGV come from the germline V gene. Here the CDR3 reads CASSRQLSSGNTIYF. For the CDR3, the DNA is TGTGCCAGCAGCCGACAGCTGAGCTCTGGAAACACCATATATTTT.

This chain joins TRBV25-1 and TRBJ2-3; TRBD1 aligns across 8 bases. The trim removed 7 bases at V and 2 bases at J, leaving 11 bases unmatched. Germline CDR1 is MGHDK and CDR2 is SYGVNS. This CDR3 spans 16 amino acids. In DNA form, the CDR3 reads TGTGCCAGCACCCCAGCCCGGGACAGGACCACAGATACGCAGTATTTT. Residues: CASTPARDRTTDTQYF.